Listed here are 29 T cell receptor beta chains from one sample, sequenced in a study of T cells in Graves' hyperthyroidism and ophthalmopathy. Amplified regions were TCR beta CDR3 sequences from RNA transcripts. HTBI primers were the set used in a first-round RT-PCR of the TCR CDR3. TCRdb analysed the multiplex PCR reads with MiXCR anew, one entry per CDR3 protein. The data hold approximately 330,000 distinct CDR3 sequences, with about 13% observed a single time. The material sequenced was blood. The receptors were gathered from a woman aged 40 to 50 with Graves' ophthalmopathy.

This clonotype was detected ten times or more. This rearrangement joins TRBV7-8 to TRBJ2-3; no reliable D call. Germline V gene data show CDR1 as SGHVS and CDR2 as FQNEAQ. Trimming stripped 2 bases from V and 0 bases from J, with 12 bases between. The CDR3 length is 16 residues. CDR3 in amino acids: CASSLSTLWSTDTQYF. In DNA, the CDR3 is TGTGCCAGCAGCTTATCGACTCTGTGGAGCACAGATACGCAGTATTTT.

Remarks on this clonotype: One end of the junction is discordant with germline, which a read error may explain. This chain connects TRBV15 to TRBJ1-4, with D possibly TRBD1 on 5 matching bases. The CDR3 sequence is 15 residues long. Germline CDR1 is LNHNV and CDR2 is YYDKDF (reference sequence). CDR3: CVTSRDWQGKSGLFF. CDR3 coding DNA: TGTGTCACCAGCAGAGATTGGCAGGGAAAGTCAGGACTGTTTTTT.

V is TRBV11-2 and J is TRBJ2-1; 9 positions match TRBD2. CDR3 size: 17 residues. Trimming at V came to 7 bases and at J to 2 bases, leaving 12 bases not matched to a gene. Germline CDR1 SGHAT, CDR2 FQNNGV. The CDR3 sequence: CASTQSGLAETYNEQFF. DNA of the CDR3: TGTGCCAGCACCCAGTCGGGACTAGCTGAGACCTACAATGAGCAGTTCTTC.

The sample holds many counts of this clonotype. The V gene is TRBV7-8, the J gene TRBJ2-7; 9 nucleotides agree with TRBD2. Unmatched junction bases numbered 9, after V lost 0 bases and J lost 0 bases. Germline loops: CDR1 SGHVS, CDR2 FQNEAQ. This CDR3 spans 18 amino acids. Written as DNA, the CDR3 is TGTGCCAGCAGCTTAGCGTGGCCTAGCGGGGCGAGCTCCTACGAGCAGTACTTC. Residues: CASSLAWPSGASSYEQYF.

The genes are TRBV7-2 and TRBJ2-3; D unclear. The CDR3 is 15 residues long. Trimming left V 1 base short and J 0 bases short, with 8 bases between. CDR1 is SGHTA and CDR2 is FQGNSA in the germline V gene. For the CDR3, the DNA is TGTGCCAGCAGCTTAGTGATCAGGAGCACAGATACGCAGTATTTT. It encodes CASSLVIRSTDTQYF.

This clonotype was recorded at least ten times. V usage is TRBV12-3 or TRBV12-4 and J usage is TRBJ2-1; 7 bases fit TRBD1. There are 13 residues in the CDR3. J gave up 5 bases and V 7 bases, and 5 bases lay outside the gene matches. The CDR3 protein is CASILQGNNEQFF. The CDR3 DNA reads TGTGCCAGCATCCTACAGGGGAACAATGAGCAGTTCTTC.

V gene TRBV6-1 combines with J gene TRBJ2-1; 9 bases match TRBD2. The germline V gene has CDR1 MNHNS and CDR2 SASEGT. CDR3 length: 18 amino acids. The junction had 9 bases not matched to a gene; V was cut back by 2 bases and J by 1 base. CDR3 sequence (DNA): TGTGCCAGCAGTGAAAGGGCGGGGGGGGGTGGGTCCTACAATGAGCAGTTCTTC. It specifies CASSERAGGGGSYNEQFF.

In this sample, this clonotype turned up many times. This sequence joins TRBV29-1 and TRBJ2-1; TRBD2 matches 8 bases. Looked up from germline, CDR1 is SQVTM and CDR2 is ANQGSEA. The CDR3 is 15 residues long. V shed 0 bases and J 9 bases; nucleotides not matched to a gene: 10. CDR3 nucleotides: TGCAGCGTTGAAGACTTCGCGGGAGGTATAAGTGAGCAGTTCTTC. This codes for CSVEDFAGGISEQFF.

This clonotype was observed at least ten times. The gene calls are TRBV28 and TRBJ2-1; the match to TRBD1 covers 7 bases. CDR1 is MDHEN and CDR2 is SYDVKM in the germline V gene. After removal of 5 bases from V and 4 bases from J, the junction contained 11 bases not matched to a gene. The CDR3 loop spans 16 amino acids. CDR3 nucleotide sequence: TGTGCCAGCAGTCTGCTCCGGGACAGCAGGTACAATGAGCAGTTCTTC. Its translation: CASSLLRDSRYNEQFF.

This clonotype was detected many times. This chain uses TRBV7-9 with TRBJ2-1; TRBD2 matches at 10 bases. Per germline, CDR1 SEHNR and CDR2 FQNEAQ (reference sequence). The V and J ends lost 5 bases and 1 base, in that order; junction bases with no gene match: 5. The length of the CDR3 is 16 residues. As DNA, the CDR3 is TGTGCCAGCAGCCACGAACTAGCGGGGTCCTACAATGAGCAGTTCTTC. It is translated as CASSHELAGSYNEQFF. Full variable domain (rest looked up from reference TRBV7-9 and TRBJ2-1): DTGVSQNPRHKITKRGQNVTFRCDPISEHNRLYWYRQTLGQGPEFLTYFQNEAQLEKSRLLSDRFSAERPKGSFSTLEIQRTEQGDSAMYLCASSHELAGSYNEQFFGPGTRLTVL.

This clonotype was seen many times. The V call is TRBV7-8, the J call TRBJ1-1; no firm D call. V was cut by 7 bases and J by 1 base, with 16 bases left in between. The CDR3 extends over 15 amino acids. Looked up from germline, CDR1 is SGHVS and CDR2 is FQNEAQ. DNA of the CDR3: TGTGCCAGCACCCTGTTCGGGGTGACGAACACTGAAGCTTTCTTT. Translated, it gives CASTLFGVTNTEAFF.

This clonotype was counted between two and nine times. This chain joins TRBV7-2 and TRBJ2-7, with 7 bases matching TRBD2. V shed 5 bases and J 0 bases; nucleotides not matched to a gene: 4. Germline V gene lookup returns CDR1 SGHTA and CDR2 FQGNSA. CDR3 size: 14 residues. CDR3 bases: TGTGCCAGCAGCCCTGGCGGGGGCTCCTACGAGCAGTACTTC. It yields the protein CASSPGGGSYEQYF.

This clonotype has at least ten counts. This CDR3 reads CSAPNSRGGYEQYF. The CDR3 DNA reads TGCAGTGCTCCAAATTCGAGAGGGGGGTACGAGCAGTACTTC. The rearrangement joins TRBV20-1 to TRBJ2-7; perhaps D is TRBD1 or TRBD2 (6 bases each). The germline V and J ends were trimmed by 5 bases and 4 bases, with 18 bases remaining between them. CDR1 and CDR2 from the germline V gene are DFQATT and SNEGSKA (reference sequence). The CDR3 covers 14 residues.

In its sample, this clonotype was seen many times. CDR3: CASSLERAETQYF. CDR3 sequence (DNA): TGTGCCAGCAGCTTAGAAAGGGCGGAGACCCAGTACTTC. The chain uses TRBV11-2 and TRBJ2-5; D call uncertain. The germline CDR1 and CDR2 sequences are SGHAT and FQNNGV. The CDR3 has 13 amino acids. The ends were cut back, 0 bases at V and 5 bases at J, with 7 bases in the middle.

A word on this clonotype: It may be a read error: a sequence one base away is much more abundant. The chain combines TRBV27 with TRBJ2-3; maybe TRBD2 (6 bases). CDR1 MNHEY and CDR2 SMNVEV come from the germline V gene (reference sequence). The V and J ends lost 7 bases and 8 bases respectively, with 19 bases between them. The CDR3 is made up of 14 amino acids. CDR3 DNA: TGTGCCAGCAACACCAAGGACGGGAGCGGTACGCAGTATTTT. Encoded protein: CASNTKDGSGTQYF.

Comments on this clonotype: A much larger clonotype is one base distant, so this may be a read error. The chain couples TRBV27 to TRBJ1-4, with unresolved D. There are 15 residues in the CDR3. CDR1 MNHEY and CDR2 SMNVEV come from the germline V gene (reference sequence). Written as DNA, the CDR3 is TGTGCCAGCAGTGTATCCCGTAGGCCGAATGAAAAACTGTTTTTT. It codes for CASSVSRRPNEKLFF.

This clonotype came up many times. The gene calls are TRBV7-9 and TRBJ2-1; no firm D call. Between the trimmed V and J ends, which lost 3 bases and 0 bases, there was a span of 6 bases. This CDR3 comprises 14 residues. Germline-derived CDR1 and CDR2 are SEHNR and FQNEAQ (reference sequence). CDR3 DNA sequence: TGTGCCAGCAGCTTCCCGAGCTCCTACAATGAGCAGTTCTTC. Protein product: CASSFPSSYNEQFF.

This clonotype occurred once. The rearrangement joins TRBV5-4 to TRBJ1-2, with D perhaps TRBD1 (5 bases). V lost 3 bases and J lost 0, with 12 bases in between. In germline, CDR1 is SGHNT, CDR2 YYREEE (reference sequence). The CDR3 runs to 15 residues. CDR3 protein: CASSSGAVSNYGYTF. DNA for the CDR3: TGTGCCAGCAGCTCCGGGGCAGTCTCTAACTATGGCTACACCTTC.

This clonotype was observed many times. This chain joins TRBV20-1 and TRBJ2-3; weak D call: TRBD2 (6 bases). The V end lost 1 base, the J end lost 0 bases, and 11 bases lay between the germline ends. Germline loops: CDR1 DFQATT, CDR2 SNEGSKA (reference sequence). This CDR3 comprises 15 residues. The CDR3 here is CSARVAGPSTDTQYF. The CDR3 DNA sequence: TGCAGTGCTAGAGTTGCGGGGCCGAGCACAGATACGCAGTATTTT.

There are a few counts of this clonotype. Here the CDR3 DNA reads TGTGCCAGCAGCTCCGGTGGGGGGGTCTACAATGAGCAGTTCTTC. Translated, it gives CASSSGGGVYNEQFF. This rearrangement joins TRBV11-2 to TRBJ2-1; 7 positions agree with TRBD2. Germline CDR1 is SGHAT and CDR2 is FQNNGV. The CDR3 has 15 residues. V lost 4 bases and J lost 3; bases outside the gene matches: 6. Full variable domain (outside the CDR3, taken from reference TRBV11-2 and TRBJ2-1): EAGVAQSPRYKIIEKRQSVAFWCNPISGHATLYWYQQILGQGPKLLIQFQNNGVVDDSQLPKDRFSAERLKGVDSTLKIQPAKLEDSAVYLCASSSGGGVYNEQFFGPGTRLTVL.

Only a few counts were recorded for this clonotype. This CDR3 is CASSLGTEQYF. For the CDR3, the DNA is TGTGCCAGCAGTTTGGGTACCGAGCAGTACTTC. V gene TRBV6-1 combines with J gene TRBJ2-7; no clear D. Germline-derived CDR1 and CDR2 are MNHNS and SASEGT. Trimming removed 5 bases from V and 6 bases from J, with 8 bases in between. This CDR3 has 11 amino acids.

This clonotype was counted ten times or more. This chain joins TRBV7-2 and TRBJ1-5; D gene uncertain. V was pared by 2 bases and J by 0 bases, with 11 bases between. Germline V CDR1 and CDR2: SGHTA, FQGNSA. This CDR3 has 16 residues. CDR3 sequence: CASSLTAGFSNQPQHF. In DNA, the CDR3 is TGTGCCAGCAGCTTAACGGCTGGTTTTAGCAATCAGCCCCAGCATTTT.

CDR3: CSARGLAGVPDTQYF. CDR3 sequence (DNA): TGCAGTGCTAGGGGACTAGCGGGAGTTCCAGATACGCAGTATTTT. The chain couples TRBV20-1 to TRBJ2-3; 14 bases agree with TRBD2. CDR3 length equals 15 residues. Germline CDR1 and CDR2: DFQATT and SNEGSKA (reference sequence). The V gene end was trimmed by 3 bases and the J gene end by 4 bases; junction bases not matched to a gene: 3.

As regards this clonotype: This could be a read error, since a much larger clone is one nucleotide away. V is TRBV6-5 and J is TRBJ1-5; D unresolved. Trimming took off 2 bases at V and 6 bases at J, with 20 bases between the two ends. The V gene's germline CDR1 is MNHEY and CDR2 SVGAGI. This CDR3 has 17 residues. The CDR3 DNA follows: TGTGCCAGCAGTTACACCTTTACCGTTTGGGAAGGTCAGCCCCAGCATTTT. Translated, it gives CASSYTFTVWEGQPQHF.

This clonotype was recorded at least ten times. The V call is TRBV7-2, the J call TRBJ1-2; no clear D gene. The V and J ends lost 2 bases and 2 bases respectively, with 3 bases between them. Germline V gene lookup returns CDR1 SGHTA and CDR2 FQGNSA. The CDR3 is 12 residues long. In nucleotides, the CDR3 is TGTGCCAGCAGCTTAATCAACTATGGCTACACCTTC. Translating gives CASSLINYGYTF.

In its sample, this clonotype was seen many times. The chain uses TRBV20-1 and TRBJ1-1, with D possibly matching TRBD1 (6 bases). V lost 0 bases, J lost 6 bases, and 14 bases lay in between. CDR3 length: 14 amino acids. Per the germline V gene, CDR1 is DFQATT and CDR2 is SNEGSKA (reference sequence). CDR3 protein: CSARDVTGSPEAFF. CDR3 DNA: TGCAGTGCTAGAGATGTCACAGGGAGTCCTGAAGCTTTCTTT.

At least ten counts were recorded for this clonotype. The V and J genes are TRBV6-1 and TRBJ1-1, with a weak D call TRBD1 (5 bases). The V end lost 6 bases, the J end lost 2 bases, and 13 bases lay between the germline ends. CDR3 size: 14 residues. Germline V CDR1 and CDR2: MNHNS, SASEGT. The CDR3 spells CASSAGQTNTEAFF. The CDR3 DNA is TGTGCCAGCAGCGCGGGGCAGACCAACACTGAAGCTTTCTTT.

The table lists this clonotype with a count of one. The chain combines TRBV19 with TRBJ2-1, with D tentatively TRBD2 (5 bases). The germline V and J ends were trimmed by 3 bases and 5 bases, with 11 bases remaining between them. CDR1 and CDR2 (germline): LNHDA, SQIVND (reference sequence). This CDR3 contains 14 residues. CDR3 protein: CASSMRSGNNEQFF. The CDR3 DNA reads as TGTGCCAGTAGTATGAGGAGCGGAAACAATGAGCAGTTCTTC.

The chain recombines TRBV28 with TRBJ2-7; D possibly corresponds to TRBD1 (5 bases). Germline CDR1 MDHEN, CDR2 SYDVKM. The V end lost 3 bases, the J end lost 0 bases, and 9 bases lay between the germline ends. The CDR3 sequence is 14 residues long. The CDR3: CASSFVQGSYEQYF. CDR3 DNA: TGTGCCAGCAGTTTCGTCCAGGGCTCCTACGAGCAGTACTTC.